This T cell receptor beta chain appears in the sequencing data of a study of spatial heterogeneity in lung cancer. Points from the study as a whole: There were more appearances of ubiquitous expanded tumor TCRs in blood at resection than at follow-up.

The CDR3 is made up of 17 amino acids. Germline-derived CDR1 and CDR2 are SGHNT and YYREEE (reference sequence). V lost 4 bases, J lost 7 bases, and 11 bases stayed unmatched. A unique molecular identifier was carried by every single TCR cDNA molecule. TCRdb recomputed calls from the 5' RACE reads with MiXCR, one row per CDR3 protein. The repertoire includes 9,000 to 13,000 distinct CDR3 sequences, 10% of them detected once, and 34% sits in the top ten. Regarding time point: blood at routine non-recurrence follow-up after resection. Many counts were recorded for this clonotype. Its antigen is unidentified.

This receptor was taken from a female donor with early-stage non-small cell lung cancer. This chain links TRBV5-4 with TRBJ2-2; TRBD2 aligns across 12 bases. The sample was PBMCs, taken at follow-up. This chain's CDR3 is CASSTRPLLAGGGELFF. CDR3 bases: TGTGCCAGCAGCACCAGACCGCTACTAGCGGGGGGCGGGGAGCTGTTTTTT.